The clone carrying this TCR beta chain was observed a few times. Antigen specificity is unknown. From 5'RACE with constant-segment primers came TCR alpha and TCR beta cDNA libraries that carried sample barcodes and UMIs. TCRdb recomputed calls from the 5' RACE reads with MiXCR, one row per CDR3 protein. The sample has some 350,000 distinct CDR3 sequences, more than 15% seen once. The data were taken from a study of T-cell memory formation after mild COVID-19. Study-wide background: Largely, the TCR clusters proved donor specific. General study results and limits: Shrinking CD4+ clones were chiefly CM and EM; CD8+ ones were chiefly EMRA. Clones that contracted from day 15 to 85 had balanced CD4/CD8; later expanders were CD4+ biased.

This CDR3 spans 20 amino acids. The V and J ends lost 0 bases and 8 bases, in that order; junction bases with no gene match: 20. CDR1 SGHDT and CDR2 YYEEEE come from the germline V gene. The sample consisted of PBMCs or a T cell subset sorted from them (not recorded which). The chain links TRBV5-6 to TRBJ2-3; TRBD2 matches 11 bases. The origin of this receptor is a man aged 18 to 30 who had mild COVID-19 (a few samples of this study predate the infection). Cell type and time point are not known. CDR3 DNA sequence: TGTGCCAGCAGCTTGGAGGGGGCGACTAGCGGGGCCACATTGGGTATTACGCAGTATTTT. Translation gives CASSLEGATSGATLGITQYF.